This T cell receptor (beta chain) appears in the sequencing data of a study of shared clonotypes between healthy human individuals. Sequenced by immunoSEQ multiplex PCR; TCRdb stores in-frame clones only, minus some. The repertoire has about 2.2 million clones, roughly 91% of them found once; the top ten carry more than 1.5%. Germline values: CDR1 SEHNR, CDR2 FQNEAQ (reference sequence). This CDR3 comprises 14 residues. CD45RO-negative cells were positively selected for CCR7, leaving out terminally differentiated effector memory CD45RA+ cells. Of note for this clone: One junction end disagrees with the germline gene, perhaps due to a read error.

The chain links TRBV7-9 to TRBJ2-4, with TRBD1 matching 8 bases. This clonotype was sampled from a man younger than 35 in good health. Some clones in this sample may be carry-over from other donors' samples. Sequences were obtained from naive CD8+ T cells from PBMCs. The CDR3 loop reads CASSTHGTGIYLHF. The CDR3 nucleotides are TGTGCCAGCAGCACCCACGGGACAGGCATTTACTTGCACTTC.